Listed below are T cell receptor beta chains from one sample, sequenced in a study of blood T cell repertoires in COVID-19. Sequencing was performed with immunoSEQ multiplex PCR; in TCRdb, only in-frame clones are kept and a portion is missing. The sample records about 150,000 clones, approximately 80% being singletons. The sample was peripheral blood. The origin of the receptors is a human donor in a cohort sampled during active COVID-19. Both conserved end residues are part of each CDR3. A D gene is named only where the DNA matches it firmly. The size of a clone is reported for some rows only, either as once, few or many, or as a class for expanded clones.

d_call	clone_size	cdr3_length	j_call	v_call	cdr3_aa	cdr3_nt
NA	once	14	TRBJ2-3	TRBV5-1	CASRSVLSTDTQYF	TGCGCCAGCAGGTCGGTACTTAGCACAGATACGCAGTATTTT
TRBD1	few	15	TRBJ1-1	TRBV5-4	CASSLDRVGLTEAFF	TGTGCCAGCAGTCTCGACAGGGTGGGGCTCACTGAAGCTTTCTTT
NA	few	14	TRBJ2-5	TRBV7-9	CASSPPAGAETQYF	TGTGCCAGCAGCCCGCCCGCGGGTGCAGAGACCCAGTACTTC
NA	NA	14	TRBJ1-1	TRBV19	CASSNLRGGVEAFF	TGTGCCAGTAGCAACTTAAGGGGCGGGGTTGAAGCTTTCTTT
NA	NA	15	TRBJ2-3	TRBV5-1	CASSLAGGGSDTQYF	TGCGCCAGCAGCTTGGCCGGAGGAGGATCAGATACGCAGTATTTT
TRBD2	NA	15	TRBJ2-2	TRBV7-3	CASSPAGGRAGELFF	TGTGCCAGCAGCCCTGCTGGCGGGAGGGCCGGGGAGCTGTTTTTT
TRBD1	NA	16	TRBJ2-2	TRBV5-1	CASSLAGTGGTGELFF	TGCGCCAGCAGCTTGGCCGGGACAGGGGGCACCGGGGAGCTGTTTTTT
NA	NA	15	TRBJ2-2	TRBV7-2	CASSSALGGAGELFF	TGTGCCAGCAGCTCAGCCCTGGGGGGAGCCGGGGAGCTGTTTTTT
TRBD1	NA	20	TRBJ1-6	TRBV7-2	CASSLASSGTGSSYNSPLHF	TGTGCCAGCAGCTTAGCGAGCTCCGGGACAGGGAGCTCCTATAATTCACCCCTCCACTTT
TRBD2	NA	16	TRBJ2-3	TRBV3-1/TRBV3-2	CASILSGTSLPHTQYF	TGTGCCAGCATCTTGTCCGGGACTAGTCTTCCGCATACGCAGTATTTT
TRBD2	NA	16	TRBJ2-5	TRBV6-2/TRBV6-3	CASSTVGLAAVKTQYF	TGTGCCAGCAGTACTGTTGGACTAGCGGCGGTGAAGACCCAGTACTTC
TRBD1	NA	17	TRBJ1-5	TRBV19	CASKRGPGQRSNQPQHF	TGTGCCAGTAAAAGGGGGCCAGGCCAGCGCTCTAATCAGCCCCAGCATTTT
TRBD2	NA	13	TRBJ2-1	TRBV15	CATGTSGSNEQFF	TGTGCCACTGGGACTAGCGGGTCCAATGAGCAGTTCTTC
TRBD1	NA	13	TRBJ1-5	TRBV4-3	CASSQDRMGPQHF	TGCGCCAGCAGTCAGGACAGGATGGGGCCCCAGCATTTT
TRBD1	NA	14	TRBJ1-2	TRBV18	CASSPQGGKYGYTF	TGTGCCAGCTCGCCTCAGGGGGGAAAATATGGCTACACCTTC
NA	NA	14	TRBJ2-6	TRBV24-1	CATSRSAGANVLTF	TGTGCCACCAGTCGGTCGGCTGGGGCCAACGTCCTGACTTTC
TRBD1	once	16	TRBJ2-2	TRBV27	CASSEWTGGITGELFF	TGTGCCAGCAGTGAATGGACAGGGGGTATCACCGGGGAGCTGTTTTTT
NA	NA	14	TRBJ1-5	TRBV7-2	CASSLMGTNQPQHF	TGTGCCAGCAGCCTGATGGGGACTAATCAGCCCCAGCATTTT
NA	NA	13	TRBJ1-2	TRBV27	CASSFLNNYGYTF	TGTGCCAGCAGTTTCCTAAATAACTATGGCTACACCTTC
TRBD1	NA	14	TRBJ2-7	TRBV6-5	CASRRQGSSYEQYF	TGTGCCAGCAGGAGACAGGGAAGCTCCTACGAGCAGTACTTC
TRBD2	NA	16	TRBJ2-1	TRBV27	CASSPTSGRTYNEQFF	TGTGCCAGCAGCCCGACTAGCGGGAGGACCTACAATGAGCAGTTCTTC
TRBD1	NA	14	TRBJ1-1	TRBV27	CASSFRPGGTEAFF	TGTGCCAGCAGTTTCCGACCAGGGGGCACTGAAGCTTTCTTT
TRBD2	NA	16	TRBJ2-3	TRBV2	CASRRLAGGPRDTQYF	TGTGCCAGCAGAAGACTAGCGGGGGGGCCTAGAGATACGCAGTATTTT
TRBD2	NA	13	TRBJ2-3	TRBV5-1	CASSRGWGGTQYF	TGCGCCAGCAGCCGGGGATGGGGGGGTACGCAGTATTTT
NA	few	14	TRBJ1-6	TRBV4-1	CASSQARFGSPLHF	TGCGCCAGCAGCCAAGCTAGATTCGGTTCACCCCTCCACTTT
TRBD1	few	12	TRBJ2-1	TRBV29-1	CTGQGGYNEQFF	TGTACCGGACAGGGGGGTTACAATGAGCAGTTCTTC
TRBD1	NA	14	TRBJ2-1	TRBV27	CASRAGTGFHEQFF	TGTGCCAGCAGAGCCGGGACAGGGTTCCATGAGCAGTTCTTC
NA	NA	15	TRBJ2-1	TRBV4-3	CASSQDGLARNEQFF	TGCGCCAGCAGCCAAGATGGGTTAGCGCGAAATGAGCAGTTCTTC
NA	NA	16	TRBJ2-2	TRBV7-7	CASSLGASANTGELFF	TGTGCCAGCAGCTTAGGTGCAAGCGCGAACACCGGGGAGCTGTTTTTT
NA	NA	15	TRBJ1-1	TRBV21-1	CASSKGGVRVTEAFF	TGTGCCAGCAGCAAAGGGGGCGTAAGGGTCACTGAAGCTTTCTTT
NA	NA	14	TRBJ1-6	TRBV6-5	CASSYSGVNSPLHF	TGTGCCAGCAGTTACTCTGGAGTTAATTCACCCCTCCACTTT
TRBD1	NA	15	TRBJ2-7	TRBV5-1	CASSPRGQNSYEQYF	TGCGCCAGCAGCCCCCGGGGACAGAACTCCTACGAGCAGTACTTC
TRBD1	NA	16	TRBJ1-1	TRBV19	CATGTGWFGLDTEAFF	TGTGCCACCGGGACAGGATGGTTTGGTTTGGACACTGAAGCTTTCTTT
NA	NA	15	TRBJ1-2	TRBV6-5	CASTDDRTGFYGYTF	TGTGCCAGCACGGATGATCGGACGGGATTCTATGGCTACACCTTC
TRBD1	NA	14	TRBJ2-7	TRBV11-2	CASSSGTGRYEQYF	TGTGCCAGCAGCTCCGGGACAGGGAGGTACGAGCAGTACTTC
TRBD2	once	17	TRBJ2-3	TRBV9	CASSVAYGGLVGDTQYF	TGTGCCAGCAGCGTAGCATACGGCGGACTAGTTGGGGATACGCAGTATTTT
TRBD1	NA	13	TRBJ1-1	TRBV18	CASSGQEDTEAFF	TGTGCCAGCTCAGGACAGGAAGACACTGAAGCTTTCTTT
NA	NA	16	TRBJ2-2	TRBV7-2	CASSLQVWSNTGELFF	TGTGCCAGCAGTTTACAGGTGTGGTCGAACACCGGGGAGCTGTTTTTT
NA	NA	13	TRBJ1-1	TRBV7-2	CASSLWQRTEAFF	TGTGCCAGCAGCTTATGGCAGCGGACTGAAGCTTTCTTT